A single sample is the source of the 15 T cell receptor beta chains below, sequenced in a study of blood T cell repertoires in COVID-19. The protocol was immunoSEQ multiplex PCR, while the TCRdb copy is restricted to in-frame clones and leaves out a portion. Of some 140,000 clones detected, about 78% appear once; the ten largest clones hold 10% to 11%. The sequenced sample consisted of peripheral blood. All receptors come from a man aged 60-69 years who had recovered from COVID-19.

This chain links TRBV11-2 with TRBJ2-5, with a tentative D call TRBD2 (5 bases). The ends were cut back, 1 base at V and 5 bases at J, with 11 bases in the middle. CDR1 and CDR2 from the germline V gene are SGHAT and FQNNGV. The CDR3 has 14 amino acids. The DNA of the CDR3 is TGTGCCAGCAGCTTAGGGGTTAGGGAGGAGACCCAGTACTTC. This codes for CASSLGVREETQYF.

The count of this clone is one. The chain combines TRBV6-5 with TRBJ1-4; D may be TRBD1 (5 bases). The CDR3 runs to 15 residues. CDR1 and CDR2 from the germline V gene are MNHEY and SVGAGI. Trimming took 4 bases from V and 3 from J, leaving 12 bases between them. Here the CDR3 reads CASSSPGLPNEKLFF. The CDR3 coding sequence is TGTGCCAGCAGTTCCCCAGGGTTACCTAATGAAAAACTGTTTTTT.

The CDR3 DNA reads TGTGCCAGCAGTTGGGGCCCCCAAGAGACCCAGTACTTC. Its protein product is CASSWGPQETQYF. The chain joins TRBV6-2 or TRBV6-3 to TRBJ2-5, with a possible D match to TRBD1 (5 bases). V shed 4 bases and J shed 1 base, with 7 bases lying between them. This CDR3 is 13 amino acids long. Per germline, CDR1 MNHEY and CDR2 SVGEGT.

The chain uses TRBV9 and TRBJ2-5; no clear D gene. This CDR3 has 14 residues. Trimming left V 4 bases short and J 1 base short, with 11 bases between. Germline assignment: CDR1 SGDLS and CDR2 YYNGEE. This chain's CDR3 is CASSFNPGQETQYF. The CDR3 DNA reads as TGTGCCAGCAGCTTTAACCCCGGCCAAGAGACCCAGTACTTC.

J is TRBJ1-2 and V is TRBV10-3; D not certain. This CDR3 has 12 amino acids. Germline CDR1 ENHRY, CDR2 SYGVKD. Trimming left V 2 bases short and J 4 bases short, with 5 bases between. Here the CDR3 reads CAISEGSYGYTF. CDR3 in DNA: TGTGCCATCAGTGAGGGCAGCTATGGCTACACCTTC.

In this sample, this clone turned up many times. The chain couples TRBV19 to TRBJ1-1, with 8 bases lining up with TRBD1. The CDR3 totals 13 residues. Germline CDR1 LNHDA, CDR2 SQIVND (reference sequence). V lost 5 bases to trimming and J lost 5 bases; unmatched junction nucleotides: 4. The CDR3 region is CASSPHRGTEAFF. The DNA of the CDR3 is TGTGCCAGTAGTCCCCACAGGGGGACTGAAGCTTTCTTT. The complete variable domain, with remaining parts taken from reference TRBV19 and TRBJ1-1, reads DGGITQSPKYLFRKEGQNVTLSCEQNLNHDAMYWYRQDPGQGLRLIYYSQIVNDFQKGDIAEGYSVSREKKESFPLTVTSAQKNPTAFYLCASSPHRGTEAFFGQGTRLTVV.

This clone was found a few times. The J gene is TRBJ1-1, the V gene TRBV19; a weak D match, TRBD1 (5 bases). The germline CDR1 and CDR2 sequences are LNHDA and SQIVND (reference sequence). Trimming removed 5 bases at V and 1 base at J, with 11 bases between. This CDR3 is 14 amino acids long. This CDR3 is CASSAYQGNTEAFF. The CDR3 nucleotides read TGTGCCAGTAGTGCGTATCAGGGGAACACTGAAGCTTTCTTT.

The chain recombines TRBV6-6 with TRBJ1-4; D is perhaps TRBD1 (6 bases). The CDR3 runs to 15 residues. Trimming took 6 bases from V and 3 from J, leaving 14 bases between them. CDR1 MNHNY and CDR2 SVGAGI come from the germline V gene (reference sequence). The CDR3 is CASRAQGTANEKLFF. The CDR3, as DNA: TGTGCCAGCAGGGCACAGGGAACGGCTAATGAAAAACTGTTTTTT.

The J gene is TRBJ2-3, the V gene TRBV6-4, with 10 bases identical to TRBD1. CDR3 size: 14 residues. J lost 4 bases, V lost 2 bases, and 0 bases had no gene match. CDR1 is MRHNA and CDR2 is SNTAGT in the germline V gene. The CDR3 coding sequence is TGTGCCAGCAGTGACGGGACAGGGGCAGATACGCAGTATTTT. It codes for CASSDGTGADTQYF.

This clone was detected a few times. This chain joins TRBV3-1 (or the pseudogene TRBV3-2) and TRBJ2-7; maybe TRBD2 (5 bases). This CDR3 contains 16 residues. Germline V gene lookup returns CDR1 LGHDT and CDR2 YNNKEL (reference sequence). Trimming removed 5 bases at V and 3 bases at J, with 20 bases between. CDR3 coding DNA: TGTGCCAGCAGCGAGAAGGGAGTAGGGTTTCACTACGAGCAGTACTTC. It is translated as CASSEKGVGFHYEQYF.

This chain joins TRBV5-4 and TRBJ2-7; D possibly corresponds to TRBD1 (6 bases). This CDR3 comprises 14 residues. Germline lookup yields CDR1 SGHNT and CDR2 YYREEE (reference sequence). Trimming removed 1 base at V and 1 base at J, with 9 bases between. The CDR3 is CASSLFGTSYEQYF. In nucleotides, the CDR3 is TGTGCCAGCAGCTTGTTCGGGACATCCTACGAGCAGTACTTC.

This clone has at least ten counts. The genes are TRBV19 and TRBJ1-1; D is possibly TRBD1 (5 bases). The V gene's germline CDR1 is LNHDA and CDR2 SQIVND (reference sequence). This CDR3 is 14 amino acids long. The ends were cut back, 7 bases at V and 5 bases at J, with 17 bases in the middle. CDR3 sequence: CASTPGGGKTEAFF. The CDR3 DNA is TGTGCCAGTACCCCAGGTGGGGGGAAGACTGAAGCTTTCTTT.

The CDR3 loop is CASSWAGRNTIYF. CDR3 in DNA: TGTGCCAGCAGTTGGGCAGGGAGAAACACCATATATTTT. The chain joins TRBV12-3 or TRBV12-4 to TRBJ1-3, with D perhaps TRBD1 (5 bases). This CDR3 has 13 residues. Trimming took 4 bases from V and 5 from J, leaving 9 bases between them.

The chain has TRBV7-2 and TRBJ2-1, with 7 positions matching TRBD1. This CDR3 comprises 14 residues. CDR1 SGHTA and CDR2 FQGNSA come from the germline V gene. The V and J ends lost 6 bases and 6 bases, in that order; junction bases with no gene match: 8. The CDR3 reads CASSSDRATNEQFF. The CDR3 DNA reads TGTGCCAGCAGTTCCGACAGGGCAACCAATGAGCAGTTCTTC.

The gene calls are TRBV6-2 or TRBV6-3 and TRBJ1-2, with unresolved D. V dropped 2 bases and J dropped 8 bases, with 12 bases sitting between them. The CDR3 contains 13 residues. Germline CDR1 is MNHEY and CDR2 is SVGEGT. The DNA of the CDR3 is TGTGCCAGCAGTTACCTACGTTCTCGGGGCTACACCTTC. Its protein is CASSYLRSRGYTF.